A single TCR beta chain is shown here with its context. Its recognized antigen is unknown. No base qualities exist here, and no much larger clone lies one base off it. Trimming takes 3 bases from V and 10 bases from J, and the germline ends sit 16 bases apart. From the cysteine through the phenylalanine, the CDR3 covers 15 amino acids. This entry keeps only the CDR3 DNA: 45 bases, framed from base 1. The sample belongs to a study of blood T cells in healthy people across ages (dated by TCRdb to the mid-2010s). Some background on the complete study: Template switching captured roughly one uniquely barcoded TCR beta cDNA molecule per two T cells in model experiments. Age-related changes in TCR beta repertoire diversity were measured in the study by deep sequencing normalized with unique cDNA molecular identifiers. Four age groups were formed from the donors: young (average approximately 15 years), middle-aged (less than 40), aged (roughly 56) and long-lived (around 82). Donors of different ages were randomly distributed across sequencing lanes to avoid experimental bias. Two additional independent replicas of 1 million unique cDNA reads from the same blood draw were analyzed for two donors (one aged 18 to 30 and one aged 80 or older).

General conclusions and limits of the study: Conclusive comparison of naive and antigen-experienced compartments was prevented by the profiling of bulk unsorted PBMCs. A strong correlation was found between observed TCR beta diversity and the percentage of naive T cells measured by flow cytometry. The long-lived group showed more naive CD4+ T cells, fewer expanded clones and increased TCR diversity than the aged group, suggesting age selection. Total diversity estimates from one million sequenced T cells were considered lower bounds and underestimates. Donor CMV infection status was unknown, potentially confounding age-related changes in expanded clonotypes. Observed TCR beta diversity per million T cells fell roughly linearly with age, and a significant reduction was already apparent by age roughly 40.

The library relied on 5' RACE. Sequencing instrument: Illumina HiSeq 2500. A second PCR of about 6 to 12 cycles was run with a J-beta primer mix and a sample-barcoded 5' primer. A template-switch 5' adaptor carrying 12 random nucleotides introduced a unique molecular identifier onto each TCR beta cDNA molecule. Each sample yielded at least 2.5 million CDR3-containing paired-end reads. First-strand cDNA was synthesized from all RNA with the Mint cDNA synthesis kit, primed by a TRBC-specific oligonucleotide. Following uracil-DNA glycosylase treatment, all cDNA underwent a first 18-cycle PCR with the universal primers M1SS and BC2_uni_R. Turning to the authors' computational methods: For normalization, 1 million high-quality reads were randomly selected from each sample, with every read carrying a distinct molecular identifier. Reads sharing molecular identifiers were discarded rather than binned into consensus sequences. MiTCR, run with a Q25 quality threshold and the strictest error-elimination algorithm, handled CDR3 identification, clonotype clustering and error correction. Lower-bound total TCR beta diversity was estimated with a nonparametric unseen species model using Euler transformation. The public sequencing data were trimmed at Q25 with fastp and processed into clonotypes with MiXCR by TCRdb, which kept only in-frame beta chains. Entries are consolidated by CDR3 protein sequence, retaining the most common genes and DNA. TCRdb, not the authors, supplied the V and J calls. Within this sample are about 290,000 distinct CDR3 sequences, with roughly 26% of them counted one time only. Approximately 30% of the sample belongs to the ten largest clones.

Donors were a few dozen systemically healthy Caucasian individuals from Russia aged roughly 6 to 90 years. Each donor gave ten milliliters of peripheral blood, drawn into EDTA-treated Vacutainer tubes. Ficoll-Paque density-gradient centrifugation was used to isolate PBMCs, with at least 6 million obtained per sample. Trizol reagent was used to extract total RNA from the PBMCs, yielding at least 5 micrograms per sample. For every donor, an aliquot of PBMCs went through flow cytometry to measure the percentages of naive CD45RAhigh/CD27high T cells. The clonotype originates from a woman in her 70s in good health. The source material was blood. The sequence joins TRBV12-3 or TRBV12-4 to TRBJ1-6; TRBD1 might be the D gene, on 6 matching bases. The CDR3 region has the sequence CASSLAGADLSPLHF. The nucleotide sequence reads TGTGCCAGCAGTTTGGCGGGGGCAGACCTATCACCCCTCCACTTT.